The sequence of this T cell receptor beta chain was determined in a study of spatial heterogeneity in lung cancer. Study background: Detected beta-chain sequences consistently exceeded alpha-chain sequences. TCR and UMI combinations that were unique each appeared, on average, more than ten times in raw reads. Study observations and caveats: The study found that ubiquitous and regional expanded TCR counts tracked ubiquitous and regional nonsynonymous mutations, respectively. Counts of expanded intratumoral alpha and beta TCRs tracked tumor mutation counts.

TCRdb reanalysed the 5' RACE reads using MiXCR and keeps one entry per CDR3 protein. The sample records around 6,000 distinct CDR3 sequences, roughly 15% being singletons. CDR3 length: 14 amino acids. The germline V gene encodes CDR1 MDHEN and CDR2 SYDVKM. Trimming cost V 6 bases and J 3 bases, with 14 bases left between them. Time point of the sample: sample taken at primary tumor resection. In its sample, this clonotype is medium-sized (0.01 to 0.1%). Its antigen is not identified. The genes are TRBV28 and TRBJ2-5; a weak D match, TRBD1 (6 bases). The sample here was lung tumor tissue, taken at surgery. This receptor was identified in a male donor with early-stage non-small cell lung cancer. The CDR3 spells CASRLPGQKETQYF. CDR3 bases: TGTGCCAGCAGGCTACCCGGACAGAAAGAGACCCAGTACTTC.